Each of the 6 T cell receptor beta chains below was sequenced from the same sample in a study of cytomegalovirus exposure and HLA in healthy donors. 60 Vbeta and 13 Jbeta primers were used in PCR. Libraries were prepared by immunoSEQ multiplex PCR; TCRdb keeps only in-frame clonotypes and omits some of them. The sample shows fewer than 150,000 clones, around 73% of them seen only once. The source material was PBMCs. These receptor sequences come from a middle-aged man in good health and CMV-seronegative.

The V call is TRBV11-2, the J call TRBJ2-7; tentative D call: TRBD1 (5 bases). V lost 5 bases to trimming and J lost 4 bases, with 18 bases between them. This CDR3 is 15 amino acids long. Germline CDR1 and CDR2: SGHAT and FQNNGV. The CDR3 loop is CASSIRALRVYEQYF. The CDR3 DNA sequence: TGTGCCAGCAGCATCCGAGCCCTCAGGGTTTACGAGCAGTACTTC. Supplemented by reference TRBV11-2 and TRBJ2-7, the full variable domain reads EAGVAQSPRYKIIEKRQSVAFWCNPISGHATLYWYQQILGQGPKLLIQFQNNGVVDDSQLPKDRFSAERLKGVDSTLKIQPAKLEDSAVYLCASSIRALRVYEQYFGPGTRLTVT.

The CDR3 bases are TGTGCCAGCACCAGCGACAGGGGGAGTACTGAAGCTTTCTTT. Amino acid sequence: CASTSDRGSTEAFF. V and J are TRBV11-2 and TRBJ1-1; the match to TRBD1 covers 9 bases. J was trimmed by 5 bases and V by 7 bases; bases with no gene match: 8. The CDR3 runs 14 residues. Per the germline V gene, CDR1 is SGHAT and CDR2 is FQNNGV. Variable domain in full (rest from reference TRBV11-2 and TRBJ1-1): EAGVAQSPRYKIIEKRQSVAFWCNPISGHATLYWYQQILGQGPKLLIQFQNNGVVDDSQLPKDRFSAERLKGVDSTLKIQPAKLEDSAVYLCASTSDRGSTEAFFGQGTRLTVV.

The chain combines TRBV11-2 with TRBJ2-1; possible D gene TRBD1, 5 bases. This CDR3 is built from 13 residues. Trimming stripped 5 bases from V and 6 bases from J, with 11 bases between. Germline CDR1 reads SGHAT; CDR2 reads FQNNGV. CDR3 region: CASSIGHVNEQFF. The CDR3 DNA sequence: TGTGCCAGCAGCATCGGACACGTCAATGAGCAGTTCTTC.

The chain links TRBV27 to TRBJ1-5, with 10 bases lining up with TRBD1. In germline, CDR1 is MNHEY, CDR2 SMNVEV (reference sequence). V shed 5 bases and J 4 bases; nucleotides not matched to a gene: 5. CDR3 length: 15 amino acids. CDR3 DNA sequence: TGTGCCAGCAGTCCCTGGACAGGGGGTAATCAGCCCCAGCATTTT. This translates into CASSPWTGGNQPQHF.

This chain uses TRBV6-6 with TRBJ2-2; possible D gene TRBD2, 5 bases. CDR3 length equals 15 residues. The V and J ends lost 10 bases and 5 bases respectively, with 20 bases between them. The germline gives CDR1 MNHNY, CDR2 SVGAGI (reference sequence). The CDR3 is CAITGPLEGTGELFF. CDR3 sequence (DNA): TGTGCCATTACGGGTCCTCTTGAGGGAACCGGGGAGCTGTTTTTT.

The chain couples TRBV27 to TRBJ2-7, with 7 bases lining up with TRBD2. The trim removed 5 bases at V and 3 bases at J, leaving 7 bases unmatched. CDR3 length: 14 residues. Germline CDR1 reads MNHEY; CDR2 reads SMNVEV (reference sequence). Here the CDR3 reads CASSTRGSFYEQYF. In DNA form, the CDR3 reads TGTGCCAGCAGTACGCGGGGGTCTTTCTACGAGCAGTACTTC.